This is a list of T cell receptor beta chains from one sample in a study of T-cell reconstitution after alpha-beta-depleted transplantation in children. TCRdb re-called the PCR reads through MiXCR, storing one row per CDR3 protein. The table records 500,000 to 750,000 distinct CDR3 sequences, roughly 27% of them present only once. Sequenced material: PBMCs, taken before TCRalphabeta/CD19-depleted stem cell transplant. The receptors here all came from a boy in the first two years of life with Wiskott-Aldrich syndrome, due to receive a stem cell transplant. Each CDR3 is given with its conserved first and last residue. The order of the fields is D gene, J gene, V gene, clone size, CDR3 length, CDR3 protein, CDR3 DNA. The D gene is left open where the match is weak. The listing skips clone size in some rows; elsewhere it reads once, few, many or a size class.

NA | TRBJ2-3 | TRBV20-1 | few | 16 | CSAAVAAGLVTDTQYF | TGCAGTGCCGCGGTTGCGGCGGGTCTCGTCACAGATACGCAGTATTTT
NA | TRBJ2-7 | TRBV20-1 | NA | 13 | CSASRWETYEQYF | TGCAGTGCTAGTAGGTGGGAAACCTACGAGCAGTACTTC
TRBD1 | TRBJ2-5 | TRBV2 | NA | 16 | CASSARLRDREETQYF | TGTGCCAGCAGTGCCCGGCTCCGGGACAGGGAAGAGACCCAGTACTTC
TRBD2 | TRBJ2-1 | TRBV6-5 | NA | 12 | CASSPTSVEQFF | TGTGCCAGCAGCCCAACTAGCGTTGAGCAGTTCTTC
NA | TRBJ1-5 | TRBV7-8 | few | 15 | CASSSGVSSNQPQHF | TGTGCCAGCAGCTCGGGCGTCTCTAGCAATCAGCCCCAGCATTTT
TRBD1 | TRBJ1-5 | TRBV5-5 | few | 16 | CASSLDRGRIHQPQHF | TGTGCCAGCAGCTTGGACAGGGGGCGGATTCATCAGCCCCAGCATTTT
NA | TRBJ1-6 | TRBV4-2 | once | 14 | CASSDPDGNSPLHF | TGTGCCAGCAGCGACCCGGACGGGAATTCACCCCTCCACTTT
NA | TRBJ1-1 | TRBV12-3/TRBV12-4 | NA | 13 | CASSSGQTTEAFF | TGTGCCAGCAGTAGTGGACAAACCACTGAAGCTTTCTTT
NA | TRBJ1-2 | TRBV5-6 | NA | 14 | CASSSSLANYGYTF | TGTGCCAGCAGCTCTAGTTTAGCTAACTATGGCTACACCTTC
TRBD1 | TRBJ1-6 | TRBV5-4 | NA | 15 | CASSGQGVDNSPLHF | TGTGCCAGCAGCGGACAGGGCGTGGATAATTCACCCCTCCACTTT
TRBD2 | TRBJ2-1 | TRBV9 | few | 18 | CASSFQPQESGSWNEQFF | TGTGCCAGCAGCTTCCAGCCCCAGGAGAGCGGGAGTTGGAATGAGCAGTTCTTC
TRBD2 | TRBJ2-5 | TRBV5-5 | many | 15 | CASSPLAGGLETQYF | TGTGCCAGCAGCCCGCTAGCGGGAGGGCTAGAGACCCAGTACTTC
TRBD1 | TRBJ1-1 | TRBV7-8 | few | 14 | CASRPNRTGPTAFF | TGTGCCAGCAGACCTAACAGGACAGGGCCGACGGCTTTCTTT
TRBD2 | TRBJ2-1 | TRBV15 | NA | 17 | CATSRETSGRTHNEQFF | TGTGCCACCAGCAGGGAGACTAGCGGGAGAACTCACAATGAGCAGTTCTTC